The T cell receptor (beta chain) under discussion was sequenced for a study of blood T cell repertoires in COVID-19. Study at large: Sources were T cells, B-cell-depleted T cells, or PBMCs; the material itself was cDNA or gDNA.

As processed by the authors: Reference gene primer amplification gave estimated nucleated cell counts. The protocol was immunoSEQ multiplex PCR, while the TCRdb copy is restricted to in-frame clones and leaves out a portion. V and J calls and clone size are those listed in that table; D and trimming were worked out from the DNA. The data hold approximately 120,000 clones, with roughly 86% observed a single time. The CDR3 has 16 residues. The germline gives CDR1 LNHDA, CDR2 SQIVND (reference sequence). Trimming stripped 5 bases from V and 3 bases from J, with 14 bases between. The receptor comes from a human donor in a cohort sampled during active COVID-19. The V call is TRBV19, the J call TRBJ1-6; D might be TRBD1 (5 bases). Sequencing input: peripheral blood. The CDR3 reads CASSPGGALYNSPLHF. Written as DNA, the CDR3 is TGTGCCAGTAGTCCCGGCGGGGCGCTCTATAATTCACCCCTCCACTTT.